The entry that follows covers one TCR beta chain sequence. The antigen remains undetermined. CDR3 length: 13 residues. CDR1 and CDR2 from the germline V gene are SQVTM and ANQGSEA. The J segment lost 5 bases and the V segment lost 4 bases, leaving 7 bases of the junction unmatched. This entry belongs to a study of early T cells in non-severe SARS-CoV-2 infection. In the library, individual cDNA molecules carried attached unique molecular identifiers. MiXCR was run by TCRdb on the 5' RACE reads, yielding one entry per CDR3 protein. In the table there are tens of thousands of distinct CDR3 sequences, more than 12% of which are singletons. Findings and limits, study-wide: VDJdb-based annotation leaned toward anti-spike CD8 responses and missed private and CD4 specificities.

The sample comprised whole blood. The chain uses TRBV29-1 and TRBJ1-1; TRBD1 matches at 7 bases. This receptor was taken from an adult who was a healthcare worker with PCR-confirmed SARS-CoV-2 infection or an uninfected control (not recorded which). The CDR3 region has the DNA TGCAGCGTTGCGGGTACAGGGGCAACTGAAGCTTTCTTT. This encodes CSVAGTGATEAFF.